Shown below are 23 T cell receptor beta chains from a single sample sequenced in a study of shared clonotypes between healthy human individuals. Sequenced by immunoSEQ multiplex PCR; TCRdb stores in-frame clones only, minus some. The repertoire holds about 1.4 million clones, with roughly 97% as singletons. The source material was naive CD4+ T cells sorted from blood. Indicated subset: CD45RA+ positively selected. Source of these receptors: a man between 25 and 39 years old in good health.

To note about this clone: The identical CDR3 is also encoded by other nucleotide sequences in the sample. The V call is TRBV30, the J call TRBJ2-7; D gene unclear. This CDR3 is built from 11 residues. The V end was cut by 0 bases, the J end by 4 bases, with 4 bases between. CDR1 is GTSNPN and CDR2 is SVGIG in the germline V gene (reference sequence). The DNA of the CDR3 is TGTGCCTGGAGTGTAATGTACGAGCAGTACTTC. Translating gives CAWSVMYEQYF.

This rearrangement joins TRBV11-3 to TRBJ2-2; D remains ambiguous. Trimming left V 6 bases short and J 4 bases short, with 6 bases between. The CDR3 totals 12 residues. The germline CDR1 and CDR2 sequences are SGHNT and YENEEA. The DNA of the CDR3 is TGTGCCAGCAGTCGATCCACCGGGGAGCTGTTTTTT. Translating gives CASSRSTGELFF.

The V and J genes are TRBV6-1 and TRBJ1-2; D possibly corresponds to TRBD1 (6 bases). V lost 7 bases to trimming and J lost 6 bases, with 12 bases between them. This CDR3 region has 12 residues. In germline, CDR1 is MNHNS, CDR2 SASEGT. CDR3 amino acids: CASTAGHHGYTF. The CDR3, as DNA: TGTGCCAGCACCGCGGGACACCATGGCTACACCTTC.

The chain has TRBV5-1 and TRBJ2-1; D gene ambiguous. Trimming left V 4 bases short and J 5 bases short, with 13 bases between. The CDR3 spans 14 residues. Germline V lookup: CDR1 SGHRS, CDR2 YFSETQ. The CDR3 loop reads CASSPTAGHNEQFF. The CDR3 DNA follows: TGCGCCAGCAGCCCCACAGCAGGACACAATGAGCAGTTCTTC.

This clone occurred once. The V gene is TRBV18, the J gene TRBJ2-1; 8 bases line up with TRBD2. The germline CDR1 and CDR2 sequences are KGHSH and LQKENI. The CDR3 covers 15 residues. V shed 3 bases and J 9 bases; nucleotides not matched to a gene: 10. CDR3 in amino acids: CASSPWAAGEGEQFF. The CDR3 DNA reads TGTGCCAGCTCACCTTGGGCAGCGGGAGAAGGTGAGCAGTTCTTC.

This chain links TRBV18 with TRBJ2-3, with 9 nucleotides matching TRBD1. The CDR3 is 16 amino acids. The junction had 9 bases not matched to a gene; V was cut back by 6 bases and J by 2 bases. Per the germline V gene, CDR1 is KGHSH and CDR2 is LQKENI. In DNA, the CDR3 is TGTGCCAGCTCGGGCGACAGGGGGACGAACACAGATACGCAGTATTTT. Translating it yields CASSGDRGTNTDTQYF. The full variable domain, rest sourced from reference TRBV18 and TRBJ2-3, is NAGVMQNPRHLVRRRGQEARLRCSPMKGHSHVYWYRQLPEEGLKFMVYLQKENIIDESGMPKERFSAEFPKEGPSILRIQQVVRGDSAAYFCASSGDRGTNTDTQYFGPGTRLTVL.

The J gene is TRBJ2-4, the V gene TRBV27; 8 bases are a match to TRBD1. CDR3 length: 15 residues. Looked up from germline, CDR1 is MNHEY and CDR2 is SMNVEV (reference sequence). The J segment lost 6 bases and the V segment lost 4 bases, leaving 8 bases of the junction unmatched. CDR3 sequence: CASSSGPGGTNIQYF. The CDR3 DNA reads as TGTGCCAGCAGTTCGGGTCCAGGGGGCACAAACATTCAGTACTTC.

A single count supports this clone. V and J are TRBV2 and TRBJ2-7; no clear D. This CDR3 comprises 11 residues. Trimming pared 10 bases from V and 2 bases from J, leaving 9 bases between. Germline CDR1 and CDR2: SNHLY and FYNNEI. Here the CDR3 reads CATTSPYEQYF. DNA of the CDR3: TGTGCCACCACGTCGCCCTACGAGCAGTACTTC.

V gene TRBV6-5 combines with J gene TRBJ2-7, with 9 positions matching TRBD1. From germline, CDR1 is MNHEY and CDR2 SVGAGI. The CDR3 covers 15 residues. After removal of 5 bases from V and 1 base from J, the junction contained 6 bases not matched to a gene. The CDR3 DNA follows: TGTGCCAGCAGTGCAGACAGGGGGACATCCTACGAGCAGTACTTC. Translation: CASSADRGTSYEQYF.

V usage is TRBV19 and J usage is TRBJ1-5; D gene unclear. V was trimmed by 4 bases and J by 5 bases, leaving 12 bases between them. Germline V gene data show CDR1 as LNHDA and CDR2 as SQIVND (reference sequence). This CDR3 has 14 residues. CDR3 bases: TGTGCCAGTAGTACGACCGGGGTAGATCAGCCCCAGCATTTT. Residues: CASSTTGVDQPQHF.

The rearrangement joins TRBV19 to TRBJ2-1; possibly TRBD2 for D (5 bases). Trimming stripped 10 bases from V and 4 bases from J, with 14 bases between. CDR3 size: 13 residues. Per the germline V gene, CDR1 is LNHDA and CDR2 is SQIVND (reference sequence). DNA of the CDR3: TGTGCCAAGGTACAGCGGAGGTACAATGAGCAGTTCTTC. It yields the protein CAKVQRRYNEQFF.

The CDR3 sequence: CASSVVGSGAYNEQFF. DNA of the CDR3: TGTGCCAGCAGCGTAGTAGGTAGCGGGGCCTACAATGAGCAGTTCTTC. The chain employs TRBV9 and TRBJ2-1; 8 bases map to TRBD2. The CDR3 has 16 residues. With V trimmed by 0 bases and J by 2 bases, 4 bases remained unmatched. In germline, CDR1 is SGDLS, CDR2 YYNGEE.

The rearrangement uses TRBV5-8 and TRBJ2-7; TRBD1 agrees at 12 bases. V was pared by 4 bases and J by 4 bases, with 9 bases of the junction left unmatched. The CDR3 is 16 amino acids. CDR1 and CDR2 (germline): SGHTS, YDEGEE. Here the CDR3 DNA reads TGTGCCAGCAGCCCGGAACCGGGACAGGGGGCTTACGAGCAGTACTTC. This gives the protein CASSPEPGQGAYEQYF.

The chain links TRBV18 to TRBJ1-3; D may be TRBD1 (5 bases). This CDR3 is 16 amino acids long. V was pared by 3 bases and J by 0 bases, with 12 bases between. Germline V gene lookup returns CDR1 KGHSH and CDR2 LQKENI. CDR3: CASSPNTGDSGNTIYF. The CDR3 coding sequence is TGTGCCAGCTCACCCAATACAGGAGACTCTGGAAACACCATATATTTT.

In its sample, this clone was seen once. The chain carries TRBV7-6 and TRBJ2-2; 11 nucleotides agree with TRBD2. This CDR3 is 17 amino acids long. Germline V gene sequence: CDR1 SGHVS, CDR2 FNYEAQ. The V and J ends lost 8 bases and 5 bases, in that order; junction bases with no gene match: 13. CDR3 residues: CASALTSGRIWTGELFF. The CDR3 nucleotides are TGTGCCAGCGCCCTCACTAGCGGGAGAATTTGGACCGGGGAGCTGTTTTTT.

This clone was seen a single time. This chain joins TRBV11-2 and TRBJ1-2; 9 bases match TRBD1. J was trimmed by 3 bases and V by 5 bases; bases with no gene match: 13. CDR3 size: 17 residues. From germline, CDR1 is SGHAT and CDR2 FQNNGV. DNA for the CDR3: TGTGCCAGCAGCCCCCGAGGGCTAGGGGACAGGGACTATGGCTACACCTTC. Translated: CASSPRGLGDRDYGYTF.

The chain is built from TRBV19 and TRBJ2-1; TRBD2 aligns across 13 bases. The CDR3 contains 17 residues. V gave up 9 bases and J gave up 4 bases; unmatched junction bases: 12. Germline lookup yields CDR1 LNHDA and CDR2 SQIVND (reference sequence). The CDR3 sequence is CASRTSGSIMGYNEQFF. The CDR3 nucleotides read TGTGCCAGCCGGACTAGCGGGAGTATTATGGGATACAATGAGCAGTTCTTC. Drawing the rest from reference TRBV19 and TRBJ2-1, the complete variable domain is DGGITQSPKYLFRKEGQNVTLSCEQNLNHDAMYWYRQDPGQGLRLIYYSQIVNDFQKGDIAEGYSVSREKKESFPLTVTSAQKNPTAFYLCASRTSGSIMGYNEQFFGPGTRLTVL.

This rearrangement joins TRBV29-1 to TRBJ2-2; 10 bases map to TRBD1. The V and J ends lost 5 bases and 6 bases, in that order; junction bases with no gene match: 3. The CDR3 has 13 amino acids. From germline, CDR1 is SQVTM and CDR2 ANQGSEA. The CDR3 region has the DNA TGCAGCGTTCGGACAGGGGGGTCCGGGGAGCTGTTTTTT. Its protein product is CSVRTGGSGELFF.

V is TRBV7-9 and J is TRBJ2-3, with D perhaps TRBD1 (6 bases). Trimming pared 5 bases from V and 2 bases from J, leaving 14 bases between. The CDR3 has 15 residues. Germline lookup yields CDR1 SEHNR and CDR2 FQNEAQ (reference sequence). As DNA, the CDR3 is TGTGCCAGCAGCCCCCGACAGGATTACACAGATACGCAGTATTTT. It yields the protein CASSPRQDYTDTQYF. Using reference TRBV7-9 and TRBJ2-3 for the parts outside the CDR3, the full variable domain is DTGVSQNPRHKITKRGQNVTFRCDPISEHNRLYWYRQTLGQGPEFLTYFQNEAQLEKSRLLSDRFSAERPKGSFSTLEIQRTEQGDSAMYLCASSPRQDYTDTQYFGPGTRLTVL.

The rearrangement links TRBV11-2 to TRBJ2-6; D not certain. This CDR3 region has 17 residues. Germline V gene lookup returns CDR1 SGHAT and CDR2 FQNNGV. The V end was cut by 5 bases, the J end by 0 bases, with 14 bases between. CDR3 loop: CASSRGVSNSGANVLTF. The CDR3 nucleotides are TGTGCCAGCAGCCGCGGAGTTTCCAACTCTGGGGCCAACGTCCTGACTTTC.

V gene TRBV9 combines with J gene TRBJ2-3; 7 bases are shared with TRBD1. V lost 0 bases and J lost 2; bases outside the gene matches: 6. Germline assignment: CDR1 SGDLS and CDR2 YYNGEE. The CDR3 runs to 16 residues. The CDR3 DNA follows: TGTGCCAGCAGCGTAGGTCCAGGGGGACACACAGATACGCAGTATTTT. Its protein is CASSVGPGGHTDTQYF.

This rearrangement joins TRBV28 to TRBJ2-7; D is possibly TRBD1 (6 bases). V lost 4 bases to trimming and J lost 2 bases, with 15 bases between them. The germline gives CDR1 MDHEN, CDR2 SYDVKM. The CDR3 contains 15 residues. The CDR3 bases are TGTGCCAGCAGTTCCCCCGGGACAAATACCTACGAGCAGTACTTC. Encoded protein: CASSSPGTNTYEQYF.

The chain employs TRBV4-2 and TRBJ2-5; 7 nucleotides line up with TRBD1. The length of the CDR3 is 16 residues. In germline, CDR1 is LGHNA, CDR2 YNFKEQ. The V gene end was trimmed by 4 bases and the J gene end by 1 base; junction bases not matched to a gene: 9. The CDR3 bases are TGTGCCAGCAGCCTAGGACTCGCAGGGGGCCAAGAGACCCAGTACTTC. Protein sequence: CASSLGLAGGQETQYF.